This T cell receptor beta chain appears in the sequencing data of a study of blood T cell repertoires in COVID-19. Turning to the study itself: In each case, the material was cDNA or gDNA derived from T cells, B-cell-depleted T cells, or PBMCs.

With V trimmed by 6 bases and J by 4 bases, 4 bases remained unmatched. The V gene's germline CDR1 is SNHLY and CDR2 FYNNEI. CDR3 length: 14 residues. This clone was seen a few times. Original analysis: Amplification from reference gene primers served as the basis for estimated nucleated cell counts. Clones were read by immunoSEQ multiplex PCR, and TCRdb kept only the in-frame ones, dropping some. Clonal size and the V and J genes are those of that table, whereas D and trimming came from the DNA. The table records more than 200,000 clones, approximately 81% of them present only once. This TCR was sampled from a woman over 75 with COVID-19, enrolled during active disease. The gene calls are TRBV2 and TRBJ1-1; 11 bases are shared with TRBD1. The sequenced material came from peripheral blood. In DNA, the CDR3 is TGTGCCAGCAGGCCGGGACAGGGGGTCACTGAAGCTTTCTTT. Encoded protein: CASRPGQGVTEAFF.